The 20 T cell receptor beta chains reported below all come from one sample, sequenced in a study of memory CD4+ T cells and cytomegalovirus serostatus. Clones were sequenced by immunoSEQ multiplex PCR, and TCRdb holds only the in-frame ones, with some missing. The data hold under 55,000 clones, with around 82% observed a single time. The sort gate was single viable CD3+CD4+CD8-CD45RO+ cells for memory CD4+ T cells. The sequencing input was memory CD4+ T cells from blood. Receptor source: an adult in good health and CMV-seropositive.

The rearrangement joins TRBV7-2 to TRBJ2-7; possibly TRBD1 for D (5 bases). The germline CDR1 and CDR2 sequences are SGHTA and FQGNSA. The ends were cut back, 5 bases at V and 3 bases at J, with 8 bases in the middle. The CDR3 runs to 12 residues. This CDR3 reads CASSQQGYEQYF. The CDR3, as DNA: TGTGCCAGCAGCCAGCAGGGCTACGAGCAGTACTTC.

This clone is a singleton in its sample. The chain employs TRBV7-3 and TRBJ2-7; D is unclear. The CDR3 extends over 13 amino acids. The V end lost 1 base, the J end lost 3 bases, and 7 bases lay between the germline ends. The V gene's germline CDR1 is SGHTA and CDR2 FQGTGA. The CDR3: CASSLIAGYEQYF. The CDR3 coding sequence is TGTGCCAGCAGCTTAATCGCTGGCTACGAGCAGTACTTC.

V and J are TRBV6-1 and TRBJ1-2, with TRBD1 matching 9 bases. The CDR3 runs to 14 residues. Per germline, CDR1 MNHNS and CDR2 SASEGT. The junction had 8 bases not matched to a gene; V was cut back by 6 bases and J by 6 bases. The CDR3 is CASRLTTGGDGYTF. The CDR3 DNA reads as TGTGCCAGCAGATTGACTACAGGGGGCGATGGCTACACCTTC.

This chain connects TRBV28 to TRBJ1-4; D might be TRBD1 (5 bases). The CDR3 length is 15 residues. Germline V gene sequence: CDR1 MDHEN, CDR2 SYDVKM. Trimming removed 6 bases at V and 6 bases at J, with 17 bases between. The CDR3 region has the DNA TGTGCCAGCAGCCCACCGAGGGGCGGCCATGAAAAACTGTTTTTT. This gives the protein CASSPPRGGHEKLFF.

J is TRBJ2-1 and V is TRBV10-3, with TRBD1 matching over 10 bases. The J segment lost 5 bases and the V segment lost 2 bases, leaving 3 bases of the junction unmatched. CDR1 ENHRY and CDR2 SYGVKD come from the germline V gene. The CDR3 contains 15 residues. The CDR3 bases are TGTGCCATCAGTGAGGGGACAGGGGATAACAATGAGCAGTTCTTC. It specifies CAISEGTGDNNEQFF.

This sequence joins TRBV18 and TRBJ2-7; tentatively, D is TRBD1 or TRBD2 (5 bases each). The CDR3 has 14 amino acids. Trimming left V 1 base short and J 0 bases short, with 7 bases between. The germline V gene encodes CDR1 KGHSH and CDR2 LQKENI. DNA of the CDR3: TGTGCCAGCTCACCACGGGGGACCTCCTACGAGCAGTACTTC. This codes for CASSPRGTSYEQYF.

CDR3 DNA sequence: TGTGCCAGCAGTTTATATGGGACAGGGGTCCACGAGCAGTACTTC. Amino acids: CASSLYGTGVHEQYF. V gene TRBV28 combines with J gene TRBJ2-7; TRBD1 agrees at 10 bases. Germline V gene data show CDR1 as MDHEN and CDR2 as SYDVKM. The V segment lost 1 base and the J segment 5 bases; nucleotides outside the gene matches: 5. CDR3 length: 15 amino acids.

The V and J genes are TRBV29-1 and TRBJ2-1; 7 bases fit TRBD1. From germline, CDR1 is SQVTM and CDR2 ANQGSEA. The CDR3 extends over 13 amino acids. J was trimmed by 0 bases and V by 7 bases; bases with no gene match: 3. The CDR3 loop is CSATGSSYNEQFF. The CDR3 DNA sequence: TGCAGCGCGACAGGGAGCTCCTACAATGAGCAGTTCTTC.

The J gene is TRBJ1-1, the V gene TRBV29-1, with D unresolved. The length of the CDR3 is 10 residues. The V gene's germline CDR1 is SQVTM and CDR2 ANQGSEA. The V gene lost 4 bases and the J gene lost 7 bases, with 7 bases spanning the gap. In nucleotides, the CDR3 is TGCAGCGTTGTGACGTATGAAGCTTTCTTT. Amino acids: CSVVTYEAFF.

The chain joins TRBV2 to TRBJ2-5, with 15 bases matching TRBD2. V dropped 3 bases and J dropped 5; count of bases not matched to a gene: 1. This CDR3 comprises 15 residues. The germline CDR1 and CDR2 sequences are SNHLY and FYNNEI. The DNA of the CDR3 is TGTGCCAGCAGTGATGGACTAGCGGGGGGGGAGACCCAGTACTTC. Protein sequence: CASSDGLAGGETQYF.

The CDR3, as DNA: TGTGCCAGCAGCCAAGAGGATGGCGGGAGAGGGGAAGCCCAGTACTTC. It is translated as CASSQEDGGRGEAQYF. The chain combines TRBV4-2 with TRBJ2-5, with TRBD2 matching over 7 bases. The trim removed 0 bases at V and 9 bases at J, leaving 13 bases unmatched. Per the germline V gene, CDR1 is LGHNA and CDR2 is YNFKEQ. The CDR3 is 16 amino acids.

The chain couples TRBV10-3 to TRBJ1-2; D is perhaps TRBD1 (6 bases). CDR1 and CDR2 (germline): ENHRY, SYGVKD. This CDR3 is 13 amino acids long. The V and J ends lost 7 bases and 3 bases respectively, with 12 bases between them. In DNA, the CDR3 is TGTGCCATCACCCCGGACAGAGACTATGGCTACACCTTC. Its translation: CAITPDRDYGYTF.

The CDR3 region has the DNA TGTGCCAGCAGTTACTCGACAGGGCTCCCTGGAAACACCATATATTTT. Translation: CASSYSTGLPGNTIYF. The chain joins TRBV6-5 to TRBJ1-3; 7 nucleotides line up with TRBD1. Germline V lookup: CDR1 MNHEY, CDR2 SVGAGI. The CDR3 loop spans 16 amino acids. V shed 0 bases, J shed 2 bases, and the junction held 4 bases outside the gene matches.

The chain combines TRBV4-2 with TRBJ2-1; 8 nucleotides line up with TRBD2. Per germline, CDR1 LGHNA and CDR2 YNFKEQ. CDR3 length: 16 amino acids. Germline trimming cut 0 bases from V and 0 bases from J; bases unmatched to any gene: 1. The DNA for the CDR3 is TGTGCCAGCAGCCAAGATCGGGGGGGCTCCTACAATGAGCAGTTCTTC. It yields the protein CASSQDRGGSYNEQFF.

V gene TRBV7-2 combines with J gene TRBJ2-1; D call uncertain. The CDR3 runs 15 residues. Germline CDR1 SGHTA, CDR2 FQGNSA. Between the trimmed V and J ends, which lost 5 bases and 0 bases, there was a span of 11 bases. Here the CDR3 DNA reads TGTGCCAGCAGCCCAGCCCAGAGCTCCTACAATGAGCAGTTCTTC. Amino acid sequence: CASSPAQSSYNEQFF. The entire variable domain, with the rest obtained from reference TRBV7-2 and TRBJ2-1, is as follows: GAGVSQSPSNKVTEKGKDVELRCDPISGHTALYWYRQSLGQGLEFLIYFQGNSAPDKSGLPSDRFSAERTGGSVSTLTIQRTQQEDSAVYLCASSPAQSSYNEQFFGPGTRLTVL.

The V call is TRBV18, the J call TRBJ1-5; the D is unclear. Between the trimmed V and J ends, which lost 5 bases and 4 bases, there was a span of 9 bases. Germline V gene data show CDR1 as KGHSH and CDR2 as LQKENI. The CDR3 contains 13 residues. This CDR3 reads CASSDIQNQPQHF. CDR3 sequence (DNA): TGTGCCAGCTCAGATATTCAGAATCAGCCCCAGCATTTT.

The chain links TRBV5-1 to TRBJ2-7; TRBD2 might be the D (5 bases). The CDR3 spans 13 residues. V lost 4 bases, J lost 6 bases, and 14 bases lay in between. Germline assignment: CDR1 SGHRS and CDR2 YFSETQ. The CDR3 sequence is CASSDADAGEQYF. For the CDR3, the DNA is TGCGCCAGCAGCGATGCGGACGCGGGCGAGCAGTACTTC.

Only a few counts were recorded for this clone. The chain carries TRBV2 and TRBJ1-2; D uncertain. V was cut by 1 base and J by 6 bases, with 9 bases left in between. CDR3 length: 13 residues. Germline V CDR1 and CDR2: SNHLY, FYNNEI. Here the CDR3 reads CASSEVGQHGYTF. DNA of the CDR3: TGTGCCAGCAGTGAAGTCGGTCAGCATGGCTACACCTTC.

The genes are TRBV6-8 and TRBJ2-5, with D possibly being TRBD2 (9 bases). The CDR3 is 18 amino acids. Germline V lookup: CDR1 MNHGY, CDR2 SAAAGT. The V gene lost 4 bases and the J gene lost 5 bases, with 26 bases spanning the gap. CDR3 nucleotide sequence: TGTGCCAGCAGTTCTCAGGGGGCCAGCGGGGGGACTAGCGAGACCCAGTACTTC. This sequence encodes CASSSQGASGGTSETQYF.

The chain has TRBV4-2 and TRBJ2-5; D is tentatively TRBD1 or TRBD2 (5 bases each). The V and J ends lost 1 base and 5 bases respectively, with 11 bases between them. Germline values: CDR1 LGHNA, CDR2 YNFKEQ. This CDR3 has 14 amino acids. CDR3 protein: CASSQVGPTETQYF. CDR3 sequence (DNA): TGTGCCAGCAGCCAAGTGGGACCAACGGAGACCCAGTACTTC.